This T cell receptor beta chain was identified during a study of T cells in Graves' hyperthyroidism and ophthalmopathy. Background on the study: Peripheral blood specimens were obtained at initial diagnosis, prior to any treatment. General observations from the study: Classification by a 13 V-J model distinguished ophthalmopathy from stable hyperthyroidism.

Criteria for exclusion of patients were uncontrolled infection, other autoimmune disease, pregnancy or lactation. The authors took PBMCs from over 8.5 ml fresh peripheral blood. This clonotype was recorded many times. Its target is not known. TCR beta CDR3 regions were amplified from RNA. First-round RT-PCR of the TCR CDR3 relied on the HTBI primer set. TCRdb reprocessed the multiplex PCR reads with MiXCR, giving one entry per CDR3 protein. The repertoire holds 600,000 to 650,000 distinct CDR3 sequences, with 15% to 20% as singletons. Trimming took 2 bases from V and 4 from J, leaving 12 bases between them. CDR1 is MNHEY and CDR2 is SVGEGT in the germline V gene. The CDR3 consists of 15 residues.

Specimen: blood. The rearrangement joins TRBV6-2 or TRBV6-3 to TRBJ1-5; D perhaps matches TRBD1 (5 bases). The source is a woman aged 25 to 39 with Graves' hyperthyroidism. The CDR3 DNA follows: TGTGCCAGCAGTTACGCGGACAAGATAAATCAGCCCCAGCATTTT. Amino acids: CASSYADKINQPQHF.